The rows below give T cell receptor beta chains drawn from one sample of a study of T-cell memory formation after mild COVID-19. TCRdb reprocessed the 5' RACE reads via MiXCR and lists one record per CDR3 protein. Of 530,000 or so distinct CDR3 sequences detected, roughly a sixth appear once; the ten largest clones hold about 8.1%. Sequenced input: PBMCs or a T cell subset sorted from them (not recorded which). These TCRs come from an adult woman who had mild COVID-19 (a few samples of this study predate the infection). Cell type and time point are not known. Each CDR3 is given with its conserved first and last residue. The D gene is left open where the match is weak. Not all rows give a size; the values are once, few, many and, for expanded clones, a class.

d_call	clone_size	j_call	v_call	cdr3_nt	cdr3_aa
-	few	TRBJ2-1	TRBV10-3	TGTGCCATCAGTGAGTCTGGCAGGGGACCCTACAATGAGCAGTTCTTC	CAISESGRGPYNEQFF
TRBD1	-	TRBJ1-2	TRBV5-1	TGCGCCAGCAGCCTTGGGGACAGGGACGGCTACACCTTC	CASSLGDRDGYTF
TRBD1	few	TRBJ1-2	TRBV30	TGTGCCTGGAGGAACAGGGACAGGGGGTCGGATGGCTACACCTTC	CAWRNRDRGSDGYTF
TRBD1	-	TRBJ1-5	TRBV27	TGTGCCAGCAGTCAGGGACAGGGAAGGAGTCAGCCCCAGCATTTT	CASSQGQGRSQPQHF
TRBD2	-	TRBJ2-7	TRBV18	TGTGCCAGCTCACCACCGGGACTAGGGGTTTACGAGCAGTACTTC	CASSPPGLGVYEQYF
-	-	TRBJ2-7	TRBV7-9	TGTGCCAGCAGCTCGACGAGGGGGACTTACGAGCAGTACTTC	CASSSTRGTYEQYF
TRBD2	few	TRBJ2-1	TRBV6-4	TGTGCCAGCAGTGCGCTAGCGGGAGGGAATGAGCAGTTCTTC	CASSALAGGNEQFF
TRBD2	few	TRBJ2-1	TRBV5-1	TGCGCCAGCAGCCTCTCTAGCGGGGGGGCCCTTGAGCAGTTCTTC	CASSLSSGGALEQFF
-	-	TRBJ2-3	TRBV28	TGTGCCAGCAGTTCAATCCGGGGGTACGGCGCAGATACGCAGTATTTT	CASSSIRGYGADTQYF
TRBD1	many	TRBJ2-1	TRBV5-1	TGCGCCAGCAGCCTGGGGACAGCTAATGAGCAGTTCTTC	CASSLGTANEQFF
-	-	TRBJ1-2	TRBV5-1	TGCGCCAGCAGCTTTGAAAAGGGAGCTAACTATGGCTACACCTTC	CASSFEKGANYGYTF
-	few	TRBJ2-4	TRBV4-3	TGCGCCAGCAGCCAAGAAACAGCCAAAAACATTCAGTACTTC	CASSQETAKNIQYF
TRBD1	-	TRBJ1-6	TRBV7-2	TGTGCCAGCAGCTTGGGGGACAGGGATAATTCACCCCTCCACTTT	CASSLGDRDNSPLHF
-	few	TRBJ1-2	TRBV6-6	TGTGCCAGCAGTTCGGCCTATACCGAGATTACCTATGGCTACACCTTC	CASSSAYTEITYGYTF
-	once	TRBJ2-7	TRBV6-1	TGTGCCAGCAAAGCGCAGGCAAATACCTACGAGCAGTACTTC	CASKAQANTYEQYF
TRBD2	-	TRBJ2-7	TRBV29-1	TGCAGCGGTCTTGGCGGGAGCACCTACGAGCAGTACTTC	CSGLGGSTYEQYF
-	few	TRBJ2-3	TRBV14	TGTGCCAGCAGCCAAGTCTGGGCAGATACGCAGTATTTT	CASSQVWADTQYF
-	few	TRBJ2-7	TRBV21-1	TGTGCCAGTCCACCCCGACAGGGGGTTTGCTACGAGCAGTACTTC	CASPPRQGVCYEQYF
-	few	TRBJ1-1	TRBV20-1	TGCAGTGCTAGAGACGGAGTTGGGGACACTGAAGCTTTCTTT	CSARDGVGDTEAFF
-	-	TRBJ1-5	TRBV3-1	TGTGCCAGCAGCCCAAGCGGGGCAGGGGGCAATCAGCCCCAGCATTTT	CASSPSGAGGNQPQHF
TRBD1	many	TRBJ1-2	TRBV5-1	TGCGCCAGCAGCTTGACAAATGGGCCGCCGGGACAGGAACCGGCTAACTATGGCTACACCTTC	CASSLTNGPPGQEPANYGYTF
TRBD2	-	TRBJ2-1	TRBV5-6	TGTGCCAGCAGCCCCGGGACTAGCGGGAGAAATGAGCAGTTCTTC	CASSPGTSGRNEQFF
TRBD2	few	TRBJ2-3	TRBV10-3	TGTGCTAGTCGGCGGGGGGACACAGATACGCAGTATTTT	CASRRGDTDTQYF
-	many	TRBJ1-1	TRBV6-5	TGTGCCAGCAGTTACTTAGGACAGCCTATGAACACTGAAGCTTTCTTT	CASSYLGQPMNTEAFF
TRBD1	-	TRBJ2-2	TRBV5-1	TGCGCCAGCAGCCAAAGACAGGGGAACACCGGGGAGCTGTTTTTT	CASSQRQGNTGELFF
-	-	TRBJ2-1	TRBV5-1	TGCGCCAGCAGCTTGGAACAGATCGCCTACAATGAGCAGTTCTTC	CASSLEQIAYNEQFF
-	-	TRBJ2-1	TRBV4-3	TGCGCCAGCAGCCAAGATCGCTGGCTCAATGAGCAGTTCTTC	CASSQDRWLNEQFF
TRBD2	-	TRBJ2-3	TRBV7-2	TGTGCCAGCGGGGACTACACAGATACGCAGTATTTT	CASGDYTDTQYF
-	many	TRBJ1-5	TRBV20-1	TGCAGTGCGGACCCCAGGGCAGGTCAGTCAGCCCAGCATTTT	CSADPRAGQSAQHF
-	few	TRBJ2-3	TRBV27	TGTGCCAGCACTCACTTAGCGGAAGGGGGCACAGATACGCAGTATTTT	CASTHLAEGGTDTQYF
-	once	TRBJ2-2	TRBV7-9	TGTGCCAGCAGCTTAGATTCGGGGCGGATAGCGAACACCGGGGAGCTGTTTTTT	CASSLDSGRIANTGELFF
-	few	TRBJ1-5	TRBV2	TGTGCCAGCACCATACAGGGCCTTAATCAGCCCCAGCATTTT	CASTIQGLNQPQHF
-	many	TRBJ1-3	TRBV6-6	TGTGCCAGCAGTTTCAACCCAGGCGTCTCTGGAAACACCATATATTTT	CASSFNPGVSGNTIYF
TRBD1	-	TRBJ2-7	TRBV12-3/TRBV12-4	TGTGCCAGCAGTTTAACGGGACAGGGGATCCACTACGAGCAGTACTTC	CASSLTGQGIHYEQYF
TRBD1	-	TRBJ1-3	TRBV27	TGTGCCAGCAGTCGCCCTGGGGACAGCCTTGGCCGGGAGGCTGGAAACACCATATATTTT	CASSRPGDSLGREAGNTIYF
TRBD2	-	TRBJ2-1	TRBV7-6	TGTGCCAGCAGCTTTGCGGCGGGGGGGATCAATGAGCAGTTCTTC	CASSFAAGGINEQFF
-	-	TRBJ2-7	TRBV6-5	TGTGCCAGCAGCTTTGGATCGAGCTCCTACGAGCAGTACTTC	CASSFGSSSYEQYF
-	-	TRBJ2-1	TRBV10-3	TGTGCCATCAGTGACTCGGGGGGACAAACATACAATGAGCAGTTCTTC	CAISDSGGQTYNEQFF
TRBD1	-	TRBJ2-7	TRBV15	TGTGCCACCAGCAGACCGGGACAGGGGGACGAGCAGTACTTC	CATSRPGQGDEQYF
-	-	TRBJ1-4	TRBV12-3/TRBV12-4	TGTGCCAGCAGTCCTGGGACAATAAACGAAAAACTGTTTTTT	CASSPGTINEKLFF
TRBD2	few	TRBJ2-1	TRBV7-9	TGTGCCAGCAGCCATAGACTAGCGGGTATTGAGCAGTTCTTC	CASSHRLAGIEQFF
-	-	TRBJ2-1	TRBV11-2	TGTGCCAGCAGCTTAGAGGCAGGGGCCTACAATGAGCAGTTCTTC	CASSLEAGAYNEQFF
TRBD2	few	TRBJ2-3	TRBV7-8	TGTGCCAGCGGATTCGCGGGGGGGATTGTAGATACGCAGTATTTT	CASGFAGGIVDTQYF
-	few	TRBJ2-7	TRBV6-1	TGTGCCAGCAGTGGAGGGCTCGGTTCCCACGAGCAGTACTTC	CASSGGLGSHEQYF
-	few	TRBJ2-1	TRBV20-1	TGCAGTGCTACCCGGGACTCCCAGACGTTTAATGAGCAGTTCTTC	CSATRDSQTFNEQFF
-	-	TRBJ2-7	TRBV5-1	TGCGCCAGCAGCTGGACGGGACCGGCCTTCGGTGGCGGCGAGCAGTACTTC	CASSWTGPAFGGGEQYF
TRBD2	few	TRBJ2-5	TRBV15	TGTGCCACCAGCAGGGGTTACGGTAGCGGGATGACGGAGACCCAGTACTTC	CATSRGYGSGMTETQYF
TRBD1	-	TRBJ1-2	TRBV5-1	TGCGCCAGCAGCTTGGGAACCGGACAGGAGGTATACTATGGCTACACCTTC	CASSLGTGQEVYYGYTF
TRBD1	-	TRBJ1-1	TRBV2	TGTGCCAGCATTAGGGGGACAGGGGGGAGCACTGAAGCTTTCTTT	CASIRGTGGSTEAFF
TRBD2	-	TRBJ2-1	TRBV12-3/TRBV12-4	TGTGCCAGCAGTTCCAATCTAGCGGGGTACAATGAGCAGTTCTTC	CASSSNLAGYNEQFF
-	-	TRBJ2-5	TRBV5-1	TGCGCCAGCAGCCGGGACTTCGGGGGAGAGACCCAGTACTTC	CASSRDFGGETQYF
-	few	TRBJ2-2	TRBV12-3/TRBV12-4	TGTGCCAGCAGTTCGGCAGGCCACGGGGAGCTGTTTTTT	CASSSAGHGELFF
-	-	TRBJ2-3	TRBV20-1	TGCAGTGCTAGGGCGGATACGCAGTATTTT	CSARADTQYF
-	-	TRBJ1-1	TRBV5-1	TGCGCCAGCAGCTTGGTAGGACAGATGAACACTGAAGCTTTCTTT	CASSLVGQMNTEAFF
-	many	TRBJ2-1	TRBV4-1	TGCGCCAGCAGCCAAGACCAGCTGCCCTACAATGAGCAGTTCTTC	CASSQDQLPYNEQFF
TRBD1	-	TRBJ2-1	TRBV7-9	TGTGCCAGCACCCACCGGGACAGGGACCACAATGAGCAGTTCTTC	CASTHRDRDHNEQFF
TRBD1	-	TRBJ1-2	TRBV9	TGTGCCAGCAGCGTAGGACGGGACAGGGTGAATGGCTACACCTTC	CASSVGRDRVNGYTF
TRBD2	-	TRBJ2-1	TRBV19	TGTGCCAGTAGTATGTCTAGCGGGAGGGGCCTACAGGAGCAGTTCTTC	CASSMSSGRGLQEQFF
TRBD2	many	TRBJ2-1	TRBV7-8	TGTGCCAGCAGACCGACTAGCGGGGGGTACAATGAGCAGTTCTTC	CASRPTSGGYNEQFF